At least ten counts were recorded for the clone carrying this T cell receptor (beta chain). Its specificity is not known. This CDR3 contains 13 residues. The V gene's germline CDR1 is SGHTA and CDR2 FQGTGA. V was cut by 4 bases and J by 9 bases, with 13 bases left in between. The entry originates in a study of T-cell memory formation after mild COVID-19. Whole-study findings and limits: Some SARS-CoV-2-responding clones were already detected in memory before infection. CD4/CD8 balance characterized clones contracting day 15 to 85, and CD4+ skew characterized later expanders.

TCRdb reprocessed the 5' RACE reads via MiXCR and lists one record per CDR3 protein. The top ten hold about 26% of the sample, which has 110,000 to 150,000 distinct CDR3 sequences, 13% to 15% seen once. The TCR was taken from an adult woman who had mild COVID-19 (a few samples of this study predate the infection). Cell type and time point are not known. The chain couples TRBV7-3 to TRBJ2-1; D possibly corresponds to TRBD2 (6 bases). The sample taken for sequencing was PBMCs or a T cell subset sorted from them (not recorded which). For the CDR3, the DNA is TGTGCCAGCAGCTATTTTACGGGAGCTGAGCAGTTCTTC. It codes for CASSYFTGAEQFF.